This T cell receptor beta chain is drawn from a study of blood T cell repertoires in COVID-19. About the research overall: Sources were T cells, B-cell-depleted T cells, or PBMCs; the material itself was cDNA or gDNA.

Original methodology: Estimated nucleated cell counts came from reference gene primer amplification. Sequencing was performed with immunoSEQ multiplex PCR; in TCRdb, only in-frame clones are kept and a portion is missing. For V, J and clone size, that table is used; D and trimming come from the DNA. The table includes more than 110,000 clones, under 80% detected once. The germline gives CDR1 SGHVS, CDR2 FNYEAQ. The CDR3 sequence is 16 residues long. J was trimmed by 4 bases and V by 5 bases; bases with no gene match: 10. The sequence derives from a man older than 75 with acute or convalescent COVID-19. The V call is TRBV7-6, the J call TRBJ2-2; 7 bases are a match to TRBD2. Sequencing was carried out using peripheral blood. CDR3 region: CASSLGLLGGTGELFF. CDR3 nucleotides: TGTGCCAGCAGCCTGGGACTACTTGGGGGCACCGGGGAGCTGTTTTTT.